Listed below are T cell receptor beta chains from one sample, sequenced in a study of cytomegalovirus exposure and HLA in healthy donors. The data were produced by immunoSEQ multiplex PCR, yet TCRdb's version contains in-frame clones alone and is incomplete. The sample consists of about 130,000 clones, 65% to 85% of them appearing once. The material sequenced was PBMCs. The receptors originated from a woman between 35 and 50 years old in good health and CMV-seronegative. The CDR3 runs from the conserved cysteine through the conserved F or W. The D gene is left open where the match is weak. Only part of the rows carry a size: once, few, many, or a class if the clone is expanded.

V	size	D	J	DNA	CDR3
TRBV2	.	.	TRBJ2-7	TGTGCCAGCAGTGAAGGGGGCCTTCGCGAGCAGTACTTC	CASSEGGLREQYF
TRBV6-6	.	.	TRBJ1-4	TGTGCCAGCAGTCCATCAGATATTAATGAAAAACTGTTTTTT	CASSPSDINEKLFF
TRBV5-5	.	TRBD2	TRBJ2-4	TGTGCCAGCAGCTTGGTGGGGGGGTCGGCCAAAAACAGTCAGTACTTC	CASSLVGGSAKNSQYF
TRBV11-1	.	TRBD2	TRBJ2-5	TGTGCCAGCACGCCGAGGGATAGCGGGGGGCCCCAAGAGACCCAGTACTTC	CASTPRDSGGPQETQYF
TRBV2	.	TRBD2	TRBJ2-5	TGTGCCAGCAGTGAAGCGGGACTAGCGGGAGGTCGGGAGACCCAGTACTTC	CASSEAGLAGGRETQYF
TRBV9	.	TRBD2	TRBJ2-1	TGTGCCAGCAGCGACACTAGCGGGAGTTATAATGAGCAGTTCTTC	CASSDTSGSYNEQFF
TRBV30	.	.	TRBJ1-1	TGTGCCTGGAGTGACACGAACACTGAAGCTTTCTTT	CAWSDTNTEAFF
TRBV7-9	once	TRBD1	TRBJ2-5	TGTGCCAGCAGCTTAGCGCGAGACACAGGGGGCAGGGAGACCCAGTACTTC	CASSLARDTGGRETQYF
TRBV21-1	few	.	TRBJ2-2	TGTGCCAGCAGCTCGCTGCCGGGAGAGCGGGACTCCCACTTTCCAAACACCGGGGAGCTGTTTTTT	CASSSLPGERDSHFPNTGELFF
TRBV2	.	.	TRBJ2-7	TGTGCCAGCAGTGAAGAGGAGTACGAGCAGTACTTC	CASSEEEYEQYF
TRBV4-2	.	TRBD2	TRBJ2-5	TGTGCCAGCAGCCTGAGCAGCGGGAGGGTGGAGACCCAGTACTTC	CASSLSSGRVETQYF
TRBV2	.	TRBD1	TRBJ1-1	TGTGCCAGCAACCCCCGGACAGGGGGCAACACTGAAGCTTTCTTT	CASNPRTGGNTEAFF
TRBV14	few	TRBD1	TRBJ1-1	TGTGCCAGCAGCCAACAGGGGGCCCTGAACACTGAAGCTTTCTTT	CASSQQGALNTEAFF
TRBV30	.	.	TRBJ2-1	TGTGCCTGGGCGGGACGGATGGGGGGTGAGCAGTTCTTC	CAWAGRMGGEQFF
TRBV13	.	TRBD2	TRBJ2-3	TGTGCCAGCAGCTGGGGGGGGGATACGCAGTATTTT	CASSWGGDTQYF
TRBV5-4	.	TRBD2	TRBJ2-3	TGTGCCAGCAGCGAGGGACTAGCGGGGGCTACGCAGTATTTT	CASSEGLAGATQYF
TRBV9	.	.	TRBJ2-1	TGTGCCAGCAGCTCCCCCGGAGGGCAGGGATTGGGTTGGGGAGATGAGCAGTTCTTC	CASSSPGGQGLGWGDEQFF
TRBV5-8	.	TRBD2	TRBJ2-5	TGTGCCAGCAGCTCCGGGCTAGCGGGAGGGGTCCAAGAGACCCAGTACTTC	CASSSGLAGGVQETQYF
TRBV7-8	.	TRBD2	TRBJ2-5	TGTGCCAGCAGCCTCCCGGCTAGCGGGGGACTCCAGGAGACCCAGTACTTC	CASSLPASGGLQETQYF
TRBV2	.	.	TRBJ2-7	TGTGCCAGCAGTCCCGGGGGGACAGGTTTGTACGAGCAGTACTTC	CASSPGGTGLYEQYF
TRBV6-5	.	TRBD1	TRBJ1-2	TGTGCCAGCAGTTCCCCCGGGACAGGGAACTATGGCTACACCTTC	CASSSPGTGNYGYTF
TRBV15	.	TRBD1	TRBJ2-5	TGTGCCACCAGCAGAGTGGGGGACAGGGGAGAGACCCAGTACTTC	CATSRVGDRGETQYF
TRBV6-5	.	TRBD1	TRBJ2-7	TGTGCCAGCAGGGATGGACAGGGGGTTTACGAGCAGTACTTC	CASRDGQGVYEQYF
TRBV18	.	TRBD2	TRBJ2-3	TGTGCCAGCTCACCCCGCGGGGCTAGCGGCCGGACAGATACGCAGTATTTT	CASSPRGASGRTDTQYF
TRBV7-9	.	.	TRBJ2-6	TGTGCCAGCAGCCTTCCCCCGACAGGTACTGGGGCCAACGTCCTGACTTTC	CASSLPPTGTGANVLTF
TRBV27	.	.	TRBJ1-1	TGTGCCAGCAGGGCGAGAGGTTTTGAAGCTTTCTTT	CASRARGFEAFF
TRBV6-5	.	TRBD1	TRBJ1-6	TGTGCCAGCAGTTTGGGGACAGGGTTGGATTCACCCCTCCACTTT	CASSLGTGLDSPLHF
TRBV11-2	.	.	TRBJ1-1	TGTGCCAGCAGCTTAGAATATGCTGAAGCTTTCTTT	CASSLEYAEAFF
TRBV6-5	.	.	TRBJ1-4	TGTGCCAGCAGCTCTAATGAAAAACTGTTTTTT	CASSSNEKLFF
TRBV7-9	.	.	TRBJ1-5	TGTGCCAGCAGCTTAGGCCAGGGTGATCAGCCCCAGCATTTT	CASSLGQGDQPQHF
TRBV6-1	few	.	TRBJ2-5	TGTGCCAGCAGGGAAGGGTCTAGGGGTGAGACCCAGTACTTC	CASREGSRGETQYF
TRBV27	.	.	TRBJ1-2	TGTGCCAGCACCTCCGCCGGGGGGAATGGTGGCTACACCTTC	CASTSAGGNGGYTF
TRBV6-5	.	TRBD2	TRBJ2-1	TGTGCCAGCAGATTAGCGGGAACGGGCAGTAATGAGCAGTTCTTC	CASRLAGTGSNEQFF
TRBV28	.	.	TRBJ1-2	TGTGCCAGCAGTTTGACAGGTTATGGCTACACCTTC	CASSLTGYGYTF
TRBV30	.	TRBD2	TRBJ2-5	TGTGCCTGGAGTGTAACTGGGGGAGGGCTGGGGGAGACCCAGTACTTC	CAWSVTGGGLGETQYF
TRBV28	.	.	TRBJ2-3	TGTGCCAGCAGTCTTCAAGTAGGCACAGATACGCAGTATTTT	CASSLQVGTDTQYF
TRBV18	.	.	TRBJ2-1	TGTGCCAGCTCACCACCGTCTAGGACAGTCTGTATCTTC	CASSPPSRTVCIF
TRBV7-2	.	TRBD2	TRBJ2-7	TGTGCCAGCAGCTCAGGACTAGCGGGAGGGATCGACGAGCAGTACTTC	CASSSGLAGGIDEQYF
TRBV5-6	.	.	TRBJ1-3	TGTGCCAGCAGCTTGGAACGGGTGCGAGGAAACACCATATATTTT	CASSLERVRGNTIYF
TRBV4-1	few	TRBD1	TRBJ2-7	TGCGCCAGCAGCCTCAGCCGGGACAGGGTCGGTGAGCAGTACTTC	CASSLSRDRVGEQYF
TRBV30	.	TRBD2	TRBJ2-7	TGTGCCTGGAGATCCGCGGGGGGGGGATTCGAGCAGTACTTC	CAWRSAGGGFEQYF
TRBV13	once	.	TRBJ2-7	TGTGCCAGCAGCTTCCTAGCCCTAAACTACGAGCAGTACTTC	CASSFLALNYEQYF
TRBV9	few	.	TRBJ2-1	TGTGCCAGCAGCGTAGAGGGGTCCCTCTACAATGAGCAGTTCTTC	CASSVEGSLYNEQFF
TRBV7-3	few	.	TRBJ2-1	TGTGCCAGCAGCGCCCCGGGACAAGTCTACAATGAGCAGTTCTTC	CASSAPGQVYNEQFF
TRBV10-2	once	TRBD1	TRBJ2-7	TGCGCCAGCAACCAACAGGGGTTTCCCTACGAGCAGTACTTC	CASNQQGFPYEQYF
TRBV7-7	.	.	TRBJ2-7	TGTGCCAGCAGCTTAGACATCTTATACGAGCAGTACTTC	CASSLDILYEQYF
TRBV5-1	.	.	TRBJ2-3	TGCGCCAGCAGACAGGGCCCCACAGATACGCAGTATTTT	CASRQGPTDTQYF
TRBV13	.	TRBD2	TRBJ2-3	TGTGCCAGCAGGGGAGGGGCAGATACGCAGTATTTT	CASRGGADTQYF